This T cell receptor (beta chain) appears in the sequencing data of a study of OX40 agonist ivuxolimab in advanced cancers. About the study: Six ivuxolimab dose levels, 0.01 to 10 mg/kg, were given intravenously every 2 weeks.

Study-level points and caveats: Expanded clones tended on average to be more numerous among CD8+ T cells than CD4+. The expanded peripheral T cells' antigen specificity was not determined.

Details on this clone: Its specificity is unknown.

The V gene's germline CDR1 is SGHRS and CDR2 YFSETQ. The CDR3 sequence is 14 residues long. Unmatched junction bases numbered 1, after V lost 3 bases and J lost 1 base. Some clones are missing from TCRdb's copy, which holds only in-frame ones; the method was immunoSEQ multiplex PCR. This table has 90,000 to 150,000 clones, around 91% appearing once. The receptor comes from an adult with an advanced solid tumor such as melanoma, head and neck, liver or kidney cancer. The chain carries TRBV5-1 and TRBJ2-1, with TRBD1 matching 7 bases. Sequenced here: CD4+ or CD8+ T cells sorted from blood, sampled in a trial of the OX40 agonist ivuxolimab. The CDR3 region has the DNA TGCGCCAGCAGCTCACAGGGGTCCTACAATGAGCAGTTCTTC. Translation: CASSSQGSYNEQFF.